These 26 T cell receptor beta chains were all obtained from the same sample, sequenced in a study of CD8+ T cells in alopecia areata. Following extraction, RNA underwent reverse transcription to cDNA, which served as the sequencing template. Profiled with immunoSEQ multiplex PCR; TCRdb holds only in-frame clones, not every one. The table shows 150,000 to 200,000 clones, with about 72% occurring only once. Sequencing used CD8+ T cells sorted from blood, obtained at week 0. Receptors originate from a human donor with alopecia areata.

CDR3 residues: CATLRATGPSNYGYTF. The CDR3 nucleotides are TGTGCCACCCTCCGGGCCACAGGGCCATCTAACTATGGCTACACCTTC. The gene calls are TRBV2 and TRBJ1-2; weak D call: TRBD1 (6 bases). Germline V gene data show CDR1 as SNHLY and CDR2 as FYNNEI. The length of the CDR3 is 16 residues. V was clipped by 10 bases and J by 0 bases, with 21 bases between them.

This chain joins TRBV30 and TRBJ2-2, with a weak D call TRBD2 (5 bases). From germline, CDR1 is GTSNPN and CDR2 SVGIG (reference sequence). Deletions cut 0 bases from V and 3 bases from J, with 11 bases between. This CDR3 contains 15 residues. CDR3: CAWSVTREYTGELFF. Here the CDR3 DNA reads TGTGCCTGGAGTGTAACAAGGGAGTACACCGGGGAGCTGTTTTTT.

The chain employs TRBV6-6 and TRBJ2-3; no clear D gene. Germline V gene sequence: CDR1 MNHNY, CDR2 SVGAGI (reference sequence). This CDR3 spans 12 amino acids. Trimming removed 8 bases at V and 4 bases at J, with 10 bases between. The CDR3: CASGLGSDTQYF. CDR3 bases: TGTGCCAGCGGGCTAGGATCAGATACGCAGTATTTT.

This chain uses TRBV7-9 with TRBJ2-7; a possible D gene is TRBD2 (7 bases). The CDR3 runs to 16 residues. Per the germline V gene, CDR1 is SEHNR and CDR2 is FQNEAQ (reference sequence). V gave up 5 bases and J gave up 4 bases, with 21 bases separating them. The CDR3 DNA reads TGTGCCAGCAGCGCGATGGATGGGGGGGCCCCATACGAGCAGTACTTC. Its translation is CASSAMDGGAPYEQYF.

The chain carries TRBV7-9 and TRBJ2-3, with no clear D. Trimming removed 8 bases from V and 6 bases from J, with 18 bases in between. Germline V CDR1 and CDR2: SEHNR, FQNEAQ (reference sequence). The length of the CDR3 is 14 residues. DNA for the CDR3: TGTGCCAGCGGGTCCAGATCGCTCTGGGATACGCAGTATTTT. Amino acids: CASGSRSLWDTQYF.

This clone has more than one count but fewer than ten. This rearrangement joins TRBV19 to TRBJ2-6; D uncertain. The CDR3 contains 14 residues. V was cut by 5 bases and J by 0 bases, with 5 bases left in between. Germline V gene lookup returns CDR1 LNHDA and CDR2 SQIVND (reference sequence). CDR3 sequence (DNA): TGTGCCAGTAGTTTTCCCTCTGGGGCCAACGTCCTGACTTTC. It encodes CASSFPSGANVLTF.

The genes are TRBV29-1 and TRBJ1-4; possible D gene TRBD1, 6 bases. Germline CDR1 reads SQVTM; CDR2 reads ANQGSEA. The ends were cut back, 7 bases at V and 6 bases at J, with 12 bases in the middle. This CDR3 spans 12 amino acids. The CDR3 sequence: CSAPGVDEKLFF. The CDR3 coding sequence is TGCAGCGCCCCAGGGGTTGATGAAAAACTGTTTTTT.

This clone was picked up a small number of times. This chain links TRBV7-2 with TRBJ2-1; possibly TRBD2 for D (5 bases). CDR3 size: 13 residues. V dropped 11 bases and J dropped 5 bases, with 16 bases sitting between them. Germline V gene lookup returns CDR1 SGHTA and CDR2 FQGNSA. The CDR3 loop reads CAWRVPTHNEQFF. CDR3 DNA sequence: TGTGCCTGGCGGGTTCCCACACACAATGAGCAGTTCTTC. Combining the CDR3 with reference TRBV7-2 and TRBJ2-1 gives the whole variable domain GAGVSQSPSNKVTEKGKDVELRCDPISGHTALYWYRQSLGQGLEFLIYFQGNSAPDKSGLPSDRFSAERTGGSVSTLTIQRTQQEDSAVYLCAWRVPTHNEQFFGPGTRLTVL.

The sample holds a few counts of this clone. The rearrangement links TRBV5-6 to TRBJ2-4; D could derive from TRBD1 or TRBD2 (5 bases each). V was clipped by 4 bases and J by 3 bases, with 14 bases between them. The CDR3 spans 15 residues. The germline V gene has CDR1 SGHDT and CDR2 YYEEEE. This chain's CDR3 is CASSHSGTGKNIQYF. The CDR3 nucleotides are TGTGCCAGCAGCCACTCCGGGACGGGCAAAAACATTCAGTACTTC.

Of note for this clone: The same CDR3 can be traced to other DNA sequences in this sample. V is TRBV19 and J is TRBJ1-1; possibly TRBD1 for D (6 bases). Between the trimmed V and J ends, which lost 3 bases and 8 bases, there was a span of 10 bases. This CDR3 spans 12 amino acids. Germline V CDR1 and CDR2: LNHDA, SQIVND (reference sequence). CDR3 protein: CASSIGGAEAFF. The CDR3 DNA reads TGTGCCAGTAGTATTGGGGGGGCAGAAGCTTTCTTT.

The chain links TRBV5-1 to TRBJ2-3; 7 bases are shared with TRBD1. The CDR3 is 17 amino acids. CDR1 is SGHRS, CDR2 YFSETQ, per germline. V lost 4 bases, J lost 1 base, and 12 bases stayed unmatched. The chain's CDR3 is CASSDRRTGKGTDTQYF. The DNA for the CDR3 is TGCGCCAGCAGCGACCGAAGGACAGGAAAAGGCACAGATACGCAGTATTTT.

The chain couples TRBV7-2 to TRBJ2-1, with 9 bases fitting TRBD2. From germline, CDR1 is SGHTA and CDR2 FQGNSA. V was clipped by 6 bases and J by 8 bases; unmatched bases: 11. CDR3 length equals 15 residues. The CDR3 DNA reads TGTGCCAGCAGATTCCCGGAGCGGGGGGAATATGAGCAGTTCTTC. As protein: CASRFPERGEYEQFF.

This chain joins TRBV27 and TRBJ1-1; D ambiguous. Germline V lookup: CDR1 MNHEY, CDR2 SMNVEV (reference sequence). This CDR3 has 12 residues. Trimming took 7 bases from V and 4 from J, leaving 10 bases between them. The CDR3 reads CASIRWGTEAFF. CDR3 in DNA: TGTGCCAGCATCCGCTGGGGCACTGAAGCTTTCTTT.

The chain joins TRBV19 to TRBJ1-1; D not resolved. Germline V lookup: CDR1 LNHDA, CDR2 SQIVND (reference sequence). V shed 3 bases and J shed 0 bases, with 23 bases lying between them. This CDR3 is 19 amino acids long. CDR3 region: CASSINGHSPYLLNTEAFF. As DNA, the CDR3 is TGTGCCAGTAGTATTAACGGCCATAGTCCATACCTTCTGAACACTGAAGCTTTCTTT.

This CDR3 is CASSQDSSNTEAFF. The CDR3 coding sequence is TGCGCCAGCAGCCAGGACAGTTCTAACACTGAAGCTTTCTTT. The chain links TRBV4-1 to TRBJ1-1; tentatively, D is TRBD1 (6 bases). The V end lost 3 bases, the J end lost 2 bases, and 10 bases lay between the germline ends. Germline-derived CDR1 and CDR2 are MGHRA and YSYEKL. The CDR3 is 14 amino acids.

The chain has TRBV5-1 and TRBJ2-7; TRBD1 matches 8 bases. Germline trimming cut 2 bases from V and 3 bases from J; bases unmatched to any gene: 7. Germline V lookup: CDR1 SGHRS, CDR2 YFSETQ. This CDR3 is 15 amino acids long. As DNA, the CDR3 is TGCGCCAGCAGCTTCCTCCCGGGACAGGTCTACGAGCAGTACTTC. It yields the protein CASSFLPGQVYEQYF.

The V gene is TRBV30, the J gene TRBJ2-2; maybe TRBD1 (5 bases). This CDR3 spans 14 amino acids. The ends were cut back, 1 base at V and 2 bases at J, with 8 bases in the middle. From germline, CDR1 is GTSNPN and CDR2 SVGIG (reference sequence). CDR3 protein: CAWSAGYNTGELFF. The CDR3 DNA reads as TGTGCCTGGAGTGCAGGGTATAACACCGGGGAGCTGTTTTTT.

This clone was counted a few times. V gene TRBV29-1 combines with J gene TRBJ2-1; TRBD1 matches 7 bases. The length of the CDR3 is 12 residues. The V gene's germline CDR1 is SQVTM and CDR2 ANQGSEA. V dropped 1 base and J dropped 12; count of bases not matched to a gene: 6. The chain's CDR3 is CSVEGGGPGQFF. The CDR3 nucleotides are TGCAGCGTTGAAGGAGGGGGCCCTGGGCAGTTCTTC.

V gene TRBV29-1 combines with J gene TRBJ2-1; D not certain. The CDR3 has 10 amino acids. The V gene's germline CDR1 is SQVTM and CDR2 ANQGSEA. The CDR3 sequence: CTFSSNEQFF. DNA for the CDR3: TGCACCTTTAGCAGCAATGAGCAGTTCTTC.

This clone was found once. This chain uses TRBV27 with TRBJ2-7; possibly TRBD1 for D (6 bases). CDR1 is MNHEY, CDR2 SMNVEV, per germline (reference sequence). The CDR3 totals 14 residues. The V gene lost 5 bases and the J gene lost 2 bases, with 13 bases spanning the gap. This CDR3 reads CASSPRQVAYEQYF. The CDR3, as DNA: TGTGCCAGCAGTCCCCGACAGGTGGCCTACGAGCAGTACTTC.

For the CDR3, the DNA is TGCGCCAGCAGCCAAACAGGGGGCCGACCTGAAGCTTTCTTT. This translates into CASSQTGGRPEAFF. The J gene is TRBJ1-1, the V gene TRBV4-1, with 9 nucleotides matching TRBD1. Germline V CDR1 and CDR2: MGHRA, YSYEKL. The ends lost 2 bases at V and 6 bases at J; junction bases unmatched: 4. The CDR3 length is 14 residues.

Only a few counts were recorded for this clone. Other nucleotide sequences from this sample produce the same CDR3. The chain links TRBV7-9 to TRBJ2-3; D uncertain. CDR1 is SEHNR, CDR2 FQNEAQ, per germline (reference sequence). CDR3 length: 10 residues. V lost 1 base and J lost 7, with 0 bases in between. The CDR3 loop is CASSLDTQYF. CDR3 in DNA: TGTGCCAGCAGCTTAGATACGCAGTATTTT. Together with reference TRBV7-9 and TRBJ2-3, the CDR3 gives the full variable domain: DTGVSQNPRHKITKRGQNVTFRCDPISEHNRLYWYRQTLGQGPEFLTYFQNEAQLEKSRLLSDRFSAERPKGSFSTLEIQRTEQGDSAMYLCASSLDTQYFGPGTRLTVL.

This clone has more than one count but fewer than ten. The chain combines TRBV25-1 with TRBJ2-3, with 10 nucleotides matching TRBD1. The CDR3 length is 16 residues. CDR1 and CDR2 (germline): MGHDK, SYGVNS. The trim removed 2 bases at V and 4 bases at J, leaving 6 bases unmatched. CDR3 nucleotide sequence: TGTGCCAGCAGTGAAGACAGGGGGCTTGACGCAGATACGCAGTATTTT. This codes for CASSEDRGLDADTQYF.

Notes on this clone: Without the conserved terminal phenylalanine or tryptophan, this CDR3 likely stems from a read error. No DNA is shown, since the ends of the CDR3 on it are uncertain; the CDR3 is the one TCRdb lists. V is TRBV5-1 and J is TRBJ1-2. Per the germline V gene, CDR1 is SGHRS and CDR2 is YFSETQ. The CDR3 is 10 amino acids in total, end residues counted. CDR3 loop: CASGPGGRWV.

CDR3: CAWSPRAGELFF. CDR3 bases: TGTGCCTGGAGTCCACGGGCCGGGGAGCTGTTTTTT. The J gene is TRBJ2-2, the V gene TRBV30; no firm D call. V was cut by 2 bases and J by 6 bases, with 7 bases left in between. This CDR3 contains 12 residues. Looked up from germline, CDR1 is GTSNPN and CDR2 is SVGIG (reference sequence).

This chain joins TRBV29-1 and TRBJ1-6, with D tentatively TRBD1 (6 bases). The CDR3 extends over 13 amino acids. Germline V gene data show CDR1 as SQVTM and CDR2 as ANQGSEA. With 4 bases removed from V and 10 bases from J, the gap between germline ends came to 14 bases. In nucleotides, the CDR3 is TGCAGCGTTGCTCCAGGGGAAGGGTCACCCCTCCACTTT. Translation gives CSVAPGEGSPLHF.